This TCR beta chain derives from a study of Graves' ophthalmopathy and Graves' hyperthyroidism. Study details: Prior to any treatment, peripheral blood was collected at the time of initial diagnosis.

Moderate-to-severe activity, CAS ≥3, NOSPECS ≥4 and duration under 3 months were recorded for donors with ophthalmopathy. The diagnostic workup employed clinical symptoms, serum thyroxine, TRAb, thyroid ultrasound and orbital computed tomography. Many counts were recorded for this clonotype. What it binds is not known. CDR1 is GTSNPN, CDR2 SVGIG, per germline (reference sequence). There are 16 residues in the CDR3. Trimming took off 4 bases at V and 8 bases at J, with 26 bases between the two ends. Regarding the study as a whole: Clonotypes were expanded in thyroid at above 0.001 frequency, and most also appeared in blood.

TCR beta CDR3 regions were amplified from RNA transcripts. RT-PCR with HTBI primers came first, then second-round multiplex PCR. Via MiXCR, TCRdb re-called the multiplex PCR reads, giving one row per CDR3 protein. The sample consists of around 470,000 distinct CDR3 sequences, over 13% of them appearing once. This TCR was recovered from a young woman with Graves' ophthalmopathy. This rearrangement joins TRBV30 to TRBJ1-1; D possibly corresponds to TRBD1 (5 bases). Sequencing was carried out using blood. The CDR3 nucleotides read TGTGCCTGGAACCGAGGGGAGGGTTTAGCTTCCAGGGAAGCTTTCTTT. Translation: CAWNRGEGLASREAFF. The variable domain in full, completed from reference TRBV30 and TRBJ1-1, reads SQTIHQWPATLVQPVGSPLSLECTVEGTSNPNLYWYRQAAGRGLQLLFYSVGIGQISSEVPQNLSASRPQDRQFILSSKKLLLSDSGFYLCAWNRGEGLASREAFFGQGTRLTVV.